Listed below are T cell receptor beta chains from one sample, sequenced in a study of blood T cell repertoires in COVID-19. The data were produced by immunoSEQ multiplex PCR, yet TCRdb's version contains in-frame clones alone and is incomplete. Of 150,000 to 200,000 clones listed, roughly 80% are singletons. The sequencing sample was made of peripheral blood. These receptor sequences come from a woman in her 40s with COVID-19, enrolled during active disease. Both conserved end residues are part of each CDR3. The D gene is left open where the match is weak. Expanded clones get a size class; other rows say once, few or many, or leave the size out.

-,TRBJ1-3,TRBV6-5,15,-,TGTGCCAGCAGTTCCCCGGAGGACGCGTCCGGCACCATATATTTT,CASSSPEDASGTIYF
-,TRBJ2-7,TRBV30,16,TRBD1,TGTGCCTGGAGTGTAACCCAATGGGACAGCTCCTACGAGCAGTACTTC,CAWSVTQWDSSYEQYF
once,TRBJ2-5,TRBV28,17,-,TGTGCCAGCAGTTCCTTGGCGGGGGCCCCTGTCCAAGAGACCCAGTACTTC,CASSSLAGAPVQETQYF
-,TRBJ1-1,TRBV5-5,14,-,TGTGCCAGCAGCTTGGTGGCGGCGAACACTGAAGCTTTCTTT,CASSLVAANTEAFF
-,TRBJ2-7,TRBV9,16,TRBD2,TGTGCCAGCAGCGTAGGGCACGGGACTATCCTCTACGAGCAGTACTTC,CASSVGHGTILYEQYF
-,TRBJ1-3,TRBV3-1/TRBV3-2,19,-,TGTGCCAGCAGCCAAGATCTAATAAGTAGGGAGGGATCTGGAAACACCATATATTTT,CASSQDLISREGSGNTIYF
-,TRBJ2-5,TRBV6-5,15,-,TGTGCCAGCAGAGGACTGGCGGGCGGACAAGAGACCCAGTACTTC,CASRGLAGGQETQYF
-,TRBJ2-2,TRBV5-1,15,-,TGCGCCAGCAGCTTGGACGGGACTGCCACCGGGGAGCTGTTTTTT,CASSLDGTATGELFF
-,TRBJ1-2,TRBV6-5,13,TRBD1,TGTGCCAGCACCAAGGACAGGGGCTATGGCTACACCTTC,CASTKDRGYGYTF
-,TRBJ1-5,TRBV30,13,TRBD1,TGTGCCTGTGGGACAGCACTTGATCAGCCCCAGCATTTT,CACGTALDQPQHF
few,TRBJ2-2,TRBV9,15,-,TGTGCCAGCAGCGCGAATTTGGGCTTAGCCGGGGAGCTGTTTTTT,CASSANLGLAGELFF
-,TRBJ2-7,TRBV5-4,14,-,TGTGCCAGCAGCTTGGAGGCGACAGGTACCGAGCAGTACTTC,CASSLEATGTEQYF
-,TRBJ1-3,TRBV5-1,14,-,TGCGCCAGCAGCTTCGGGTCCTCTGGAAACACCATATATTTT,CASSFGSSGNTIYF
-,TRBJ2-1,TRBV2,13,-,TGTGCCAGCTTGGCGGGACCATACAATGAGCAGTTCTTC,CASLAGPYNEQFF
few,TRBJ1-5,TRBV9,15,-,TGTGCCAGCAGCGTAGCTGGCGGAAGCAATCAGCCCCAGCATTTT,CASSVAGGSNQPQHF
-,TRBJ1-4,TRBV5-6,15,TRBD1,TGTGCCAGCAGCCTGACAGGGGCTGCTAATGAAAAACTGTTTTTT,CASSLTGAANEKLFF
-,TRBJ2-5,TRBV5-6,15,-,TGTGCCAGCAGCTTAGGACAGACAGGCCAAGAGACCCAGTACTTC,CASSLGQTGQETQYF
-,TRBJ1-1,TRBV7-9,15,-,TGTGCCAGCAGCTTAAGGGGCGCGCTGAACACTGAAGCTTTCTTT,CASSLRGALNTEAFF
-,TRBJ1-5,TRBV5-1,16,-,TGCGCCAGCAGCTTGGTCGGCAGGGCGTTTCATCAGCCCCAGCATTTT,CASSLVGRAFHQPQHF
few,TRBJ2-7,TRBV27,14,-,TGTGCCAGCAGTAAAACAGTGCCCTCCTACGAGCAGTACTTC,CASSKTVPSYEQYF
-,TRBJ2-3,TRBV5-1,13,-,TGCGCCAGTATAGCGGATTCCACAGATACGCAGTATTTT,CASIADSTDTQYF
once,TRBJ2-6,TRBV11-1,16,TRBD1,TGTGCCAGCCGCAGGGGGCGGGCCTCTGGGGCCAACGTCCTGACTTTC,CASRRGRASGANVLTF
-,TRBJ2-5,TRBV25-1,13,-,TGTGCCAGCAGTAGGAGGACGGGAGAGACCCAGTACTTC,CASSRRTGETQYF
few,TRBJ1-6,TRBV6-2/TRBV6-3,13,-,TGTGCCAGCAGTCTGGGCCTCAGGACACCCCTCCACTTT,CASSLGLRTPLHF
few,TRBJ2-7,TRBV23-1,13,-,TGCGCCAGCGCACCCGGGACAAGTTACGAGCAGTACTTC,CASAPGTSYEQYF
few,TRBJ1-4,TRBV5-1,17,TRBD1,TGCGCCAGCAGCTTGGTCGGGACAGGGGTGGCTAATGAAAAACTGTTTTTT,CASSLVGTGVANEKLFF
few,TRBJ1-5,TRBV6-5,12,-,TGTGCCAGCAGTTACAGAGATCAGCCCCAGCATTTT,CASSYRDQPQHF
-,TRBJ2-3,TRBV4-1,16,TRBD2,TGCGCCAGCAGCCAGAGGACTAGCGGGAGCACAGATACGCAGTATTTT,CASSQRTSGSTDTQYF
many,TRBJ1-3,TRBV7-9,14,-,TGTGCCAGCAGCCCCGGTTTAAATAGAAACACCATATATTTT,CASSPGLNRNTIYF
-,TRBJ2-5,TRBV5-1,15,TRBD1,TGCGCCAGCAGCTTTGGGGGACAGGGAACCGAGACCCAGTACTTC,CASSFGGQGTETQYF
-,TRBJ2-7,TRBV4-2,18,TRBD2,TGTGCCAGCAGCCAATGGGGAAGTCGGGGGGATTTTTTGGGCGAGCAGTACTTC,CASSQWGSRGDFLGEQYF
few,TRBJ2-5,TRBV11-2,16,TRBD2,TGTGCCAGCAGCTCGTGGACTAGCGGGGCGCAAGAGACCCAGTACTTC,CASSSWTSGAQETQYF
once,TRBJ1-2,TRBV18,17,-,TGTGCCAGCTCACCACAAGGAGTAGTTAAGGCTAACTATGGCTACACCTTC,CASSPQGVVKANYGYTF